Only a few counts were recorded for the clone carrying this T cell receptor (beta chain). The entry originates in a study of blood T cell repertoires in COVID-19. As for the study in general: Sites in the United States, Italy and Spain provided acute and convalescent COVID-19 samples.

How the authors handled the data: Using reference gene primer amplification, nucleated cell counts were estimated. The table came from immunoSEQ multiplex PCR; TCRdb's copy has only in-frame clones and leaves some out. That table furnishes V, J and clone size, whereas the DNA furnished D and trimming. Among 250,000 to 300,000 clones listed, 90% to 95% were seen once. In Seattle, patients joined the study during active infection and were tracked longitudinally. V shed 2 bases and J shed 0 bases, with 11 bases lying between them. The CDR3 runs to 15 residues. Germline V lookup: CDR1 GTSNPN, CDR2 SVGIG (reference sequence).

The sequence was obtained from a woman in her twenties or thirties with COVID-19, enrolled during active disease. Sequencing was done on a sample of peripheral blood. This chain joins TRBV30 and TRBJ1-5; D gene uncertain. The CDR3 coding sequence is TGTGCCTGGAGTCCCGGGGTGGTTAGCAATCAGCCCCAGCATTTT. Translation: CAWSPGVVSNQPQHF. Together with reference TRBV30 and TRBJ1-5, the CDR3 gives the full variable domain: SQTIHQWPATLVQPVGSPLSLECTVEGTSNPNLYWYRQAAGRGLQLLFYSVGIGQISSEVPQNLSASRPQDRQFILSSKKLLLSDSGFYLCAWSPGVVSNQPQHFGDGTRLSIL.